This T cell receptor (beta chain) was sequenced for a study of blood T cell repertoires in COVID-19. Whole-study context: Samples representing acute and convalescent COVID-19 were sourced from the United States, Italy and Spain. T cells, B-cell-depleted T cells, or PBMCs provided the cDNA or gDNA that served as material.

V lost 2 bases and J lost 6; bases outside the gene matches: 6. The CDR3 is made up of 15 amino acids. Germline-derived CDR1 and CDR2 are MNHEY and SVGEGT. Profiling relied on immunoSEQ multiplex PCR, and the TCRdb table lists in-frame clones only, not all of them. Here the sample spans around 170,000 clones, 86% being singletons. Sequencing input: peripheral blood. The sequence was obtained from a woman aged 70-85 years with acute or convalescent COVID-19. V is TRBV6-2 or TRBV6-3 and J is TRBJ1-5; 8 bases fit TRBD1. CDR3: CASSYAGQGGQPQHF. The CDR3 DNA is TGTGCCAGCAGTTACGCAGGACAGGGCGGTCAGCCCCAGCATTTT.